The clone carrying this T cell receptor beta chain has only a few counts. What it recognizes is unknown. Described treatment: around 19 received Ad26.COV2.S at low or high dose, single or two shots; five or six received placebo; per-sample allocation not given. Sampling took place 63 days after the first vaccine or placebo injection. The entry originates in a study of Ad26.COV2.S vaccination and SARS-CoV-2 variants. For the study at large: Donor was one of the participants in the Ad26.COV2.S arm of the COV1001 trial. The authors gave Ad26.COV2.S intramuscularly, either once or twice 56 days apart. Study-wide results and limits: Analyses that measured TCR breadth and depth may have underestimated total T cell responses.

Between the trimmed V and J ends, which lost 6 bases and 2 bases, there was a span of 14 bases. The germline CDR1 and CDR2 sequences are SGHAT and FQNNGV. The CDR3 has 16 residues. The data were produced by immunoSEQ multiplex PCR, yet TCRdb's version contains in-frame clones alone and is incomplete. The sample includes hundreds of thousands of clones, 83% seen only once; the top ten take approximately 7.8%. This clonotype was obtained from a person aged 18-65 years who received the Ad26.COV2.S COVID-19 vaccine or a placebo. This rearrangement joins TRBV11-2 to TRBJ2-6; D uncertain. This specimen consisted of peripheral blood, obtained in a trial of Ad26.COV2.S vaccine versus placebo. CDR3 in DNA: TGTGCCAGCAGAGAAGCAGTGGGCGCTGGGGCCAACGTCCTGACTTTC. It codes for CASREAVGAGANVLTF.